Listed below are T cell receptor beta chains from one sample, sequenced in a study of cytomegalovirus exposure and HLA in healthy donors. This table comes from immunoSEQ multiplex PCR, and its TCRdb copy is limited to in-frame clones, with some not included. Of roughly 130,000 clones in the sample, roughly 86% were seen once. Source material: PBMCs. These receptors all stem from a man aged 25 to 40 in good health and CMV-seronegative. The CDR3 runs from the conserved cysteine through the conserved F or W. Each record gives: J gene, V gene, D gene, CDR3 protein, CDR3 DNA. D genes are given only for firm matches.

>TRBJ1-2|TRBV7-9|-
CASGAGYTF
TGTGCCAGCGGGGCTGGCTACACCTTC
>TRBJ1-3|TRBV4-1|-
CASSLGWASGNTIYF
TGCGCCAGCAGCCTGGGCTGGGCCTCTGGAAACACCATATATTTT
>TRBJ2-2|TRBV5-1|-
CASSLMGAYTGELFF
TGCGCCAGCAGCTTGATGGGGGCGTACACCGGGGAGCTGTTTTTT
>TRBJ1-6|TRBV5-1|TRBD1
CASKWTGVNSPLHF
TGCGCCAGCAAGTGGACAGGGGTAAATTCACCCCTCCACTTT
>TRBJ1-2|TRBV6-5|TRBD1
CASSYSQGVLGYTF
TGTGCCAGCAGTTACTCACAGGGGGTTCTTGGCTACACCTTC
>TRBJ2-7|TRBV9|TRBD1
CASSKGQGQSYEQYF
TGTGCCAGCAGCAAGGGACAGGGGCAATCCTACGAGCAGTACTTC
>TRBJ1-5|TRBV19|-
CASSIQTANQPQHF
TGTGCCAGTAGTATTCAGACAGCTAATCAGCCCCAGCATTTT
>TRBJ1-5|TRBV28|TRBD1
CASSSTGDPQPQHF
TGTGCCAGCAGCTCGACAGGGGACCCTCAGCCCCAGCATTTT
>TRBJ1-2|TRBV2|TRBD1
CASRASTGNNYGYTF
TGTGCCAGCAGAGCCTCGACAGGGAACAACTATGGCTACACCTTC
>TRBJ2-3|TRBV9|TRBD2
CASSAHGTSGATDTQYF
TGTGCCAGCAGCGCTCACGGGACTAGCGGGGCGACAGATACGCAGTATTTT
>TRBJ1-1|TRBV29-1|TRBD1
CSAGGDRGLNTEAFF
TGCAGCGCCGGAGGGGACAGGGGGCTTAACACTGAAGCTTTCTTT
>TRBJ1-4|TRBV28|TRBD1
CASTKGGTANEKLFF
TGTGCCAGCACGAAAGGGGGGACAGCAAATGAAAAACTGTTTTTT
>TRBJ1-3|TRBV7-6|-
CASSSAGAGNTIYF
TGTGCCAGCAGCTCTGCAGGGGCTGGAAACACCATATATTTT